This T cell receptor beta chain was captured by sequencing in a study of cytomegalovirus exposure and HLA in healthy donors. The study's findings and limits: Researchers reported that a few CMV-associated chains were confirmed in vitro as CMV antigen-specific.

This clone was detected only a few times. As yet, its antigen is unknown. Both 60 Vbeta primers and 13 Jbeta primers went into the PCR. TCRdb keeps only in-frame clones here, not all; method: immunoSEQ multiplex PCR. Of 150,000 to 200,000 clones in the sample, 84% were seen once. This CDR3 comprises 15 residues. Per germline, CDR1 SEHNR and CDR2 FQNEAQ (reference sequence). Unmatched junction bases numbered 1, after V lost 2 bases and J lost 0 bases. The rearrangement uses TRBV7-9 and TRBJ1-2; TRBD1 aligns across 9 bases. Sequenced sample: PBMCs. This sequence originates from a boy aged 5-17 years in good health and CMV-seronegative. Here the CDR3 reads CASSLWTGANYGYTF. Here the CDR3 DNA reads TGTGCCAGCAGCTTATGGACAGGGGCTAACTATGGCTACACCTTC.